Presented here are 12 T cell receptor beta chains from one specimen sequenced in a study of T-cell reconstitution after alpha-beta-depleted transplantation in children. Study-level results: Reportedly, roughly two months post-transplant, alpha-beta T cells arose from several hundred expanded graft clones.

These receptors are not linked to any known antigen. A library of TCRbeta sequences, prepared with unique molecular identifiers, was generated. Via MiXCR, TCRdb re-called the PCR reads, giving one row per CDR3 protein. The sample carries 25,000 to 35,000 distinct CDR3 sequences, approximately 7% recorded once. The sequences come from peripheral blood, collected 60 days after TCRalphabeta/CD19-depleted stem cell transplant. The source of these receptors is a child in the first two years of life who had a stem cell transplant for acute myeloid leukemia, so the T cells may come from the graft donor.

This clonotype has at least ten counts. The rearrangement links TRBV7-2 to TRBJ2-1; no reliable D call. The CDR3 is 12 residues long. Germline assignment: CDR1 SGHTA and CDR2 FQGNSA. Between the trimmed V and J ends, which lost 3 bases and 4 bases, there was a span of 4 bases. CDR3: CASSLGYNEQFF. DNA of the CDR3: TGTGCCAGCAGCTTGGGGTACAATGAGCAGTTCTTC.

The chain recombines TRBV3-1 with TRBJ2-2; 8 positions agree with TRBD2. The germline V gene has CDR1 LGHDT and CDR2 YNNKEL (reference sequence). The length of the CDR3 is 18 residues. The CDR3 spells CTFSFGGVGTSLHRELFF. In DNA form, the CDR3 reads TGTACCTTCAGTTTTGGAGGTGTCGGGACTAGTTTACACAGGGAGCTGTTTTTT. Together with reference TRBV3-1 and TRBJ2-2, the CDR3 gives the full variable domain: DTAVSQTPKYLVTQMGNDKSIKCEQNLGHDTMYWYKQDSKKFLKIMFSYNNKELIINETVPNRFSPKSPDKAHLNLHINSLELGDSAVYFCTFSFGGVGTSLHRELFFGEGSRLTVL.

This clonotype was recorded at least ten times. The chain couples TRBV7-2 to TRBJ2-1; possible D gene TRBD2, 5 bases. Germline CDR1 is SGHTA and CDR2 is FQGNSA. V was shortened by 5 bases and J by 6 bases, with 11 bases between the two germline ends. This CDR3 has 13 residues. CDR3 nucleotide sequence: TGTGCCAGCAGCATCGGGGAGTCCAATGAGCAGTTCTTC. The encoded protein is CASSIGESNEQFF.

This clonotype was seen many times. The chain couples TRBV4-3 to TRBJ2-1; 8 bases match TRBD2. The CDR3 length is 16 residues. Unmatched junction bases numbered 7, after V lost 0 bases and J lost 6 bases. The germline V gene has CDR1 LGHNA and CDR2 YSLEER. As DNA, the CDR3 is TGCGCCAGCAGCCAAGATTTCAGCGGGAGCGGCAATGAGCAGTTCTTC. It is translated as CASSQDFSGSGNEQFF.

This clonotype was counted at least ten times. The J gene is TRBJ2-3, the V gene TRBV28; 8 bases agree with TRBD2. The CDR3 length is 20 residues. The V gene end was trimmed by 2 bases and the J gene end by 0 bases; junction bases not matched to a gene: 16. CDR1 is MDHEN and CDR2 is SYDVKM in the germline V gene. The CDR3 here is CASSLSGGLADSPSTDTQYF. The CDR3 bases are TGTGCCAGCAGTTTAAGCGGAGGACTAGCTGACTCTCCTAGCACAGATACGCAGTATTTT. The variable domain in full, completed from reference TRBV28 and TRBJ2-3, reads DVKVTQSSRYLVKRTGEKVFLECVQDMDHENMFWYRQDPGLGLRLIYFSYDVKMKEKGDIPEGYSVSREKKERFSLILESASTNQTSMYLCASSLSGGLADSPSTDTQYFGPGTRLTVL.

In this sample, this clonotype turned up many times. The chain couples TRBV5-1 to TRBJ2-3; D not resolved. Germline-derived CDR1 and CDR2 are SGHRS and YFSETQ. The V gene lost 0 bases and the J gene lost 2 bases, with 7 bases spanning the gap. This CDR3 has 14 residues. CDR3 bases: TGCGCCAGCAGCTTGGAGGCAATCACAGATACGCAGTATTTT. Protein sequence: CASSLEAITDTQYF.

In this sample, this clonotype turned up many times. The rearrangement uses TRBV7-6 and TRBJ2-7; no firm D call. The CDR3 extends over 13 amino acids. In germline, CDR1 is SGHVS, CDR2 FNYEAQ. V was cut by 5 bases and J by 0 bases, with 8 bases left in between. The CDR3 bases are TGTGCCAGCAGCGCGGCAGCCTCCTACGAGCAGTACTTC. As protein: CASSAAASYEQYF.

This clonotype was recorded many times. The chain links TRBV4-3 to TRBJ2-3; 9 bases align to TRBD2. The CDR3 totals 16 residues. Germline V gives CDR1 LGHNA, CDR2 YSLEER. V trimming: 0 bases; J trimming: 5 bases; junction bases outside the gene matches: 6. The CDR3 is CASSQDWLAGRDTQYF. The CDR3 DNA is TGCGCCAGCAGCCAAGATTGGCTAGCGGGAAGAGATACGCAGTATTTT.

This clonotype has at least ten counts. V is TRBV12-3 or TRBV12-4 and J is TRBJ2-3; D not resolved. Trimming took 1 base from V and 7 from J, leaving 9 bases between them. This CDR3 has 13 amino acids. The CDR3 sequence is CASSLGPDYTQYF. The CDR3 nucleotides are TGTGCCAGCAGTTTAGGACCAGATTATACGCAGTATTTT.

This clonotype was seen at least ten times. The gene calls are TRBV11-2 and TRBJ2-5; D gene ambiguous. The CDR3 contains 17 residues. Germline V lookup: CDR1 SGHAT, CDR2 FQNNGV. With 1 base removed from V and 3 bases from J, the gap between germline ends came to 18 bases. CDR3 sequence: CASSLGFSGGFKETQYF. The DNA for the CDR3 is TGTGCCAGCAGCTTAGGTTTCTCCGGCGGTTTTAAAGAGACCCAGTACTTC. Full variable domain (missing parts from reference TRBV11-2 and TRBJ2-5): EAGVAQSPRYKIIEKRQSVAFWCNPISGHATLYWYQQILGQGPKLLIQFQNNGVVDDSQLPKDRFSAERLKGVDSTLKIQPAKLEDSAVYLCASSLGFSGGFKETQYFGPGTRLLVL.

This clonotype has at least ten counts. The rearrangement links TRBV6-5 to TRBJ1-1, with D hard to call. Germline loops: CDR1 MNHEY, CDR2 SVGAGI. The V end was cut by 2 bases, the J end by 11 bases, with 18 bases between. The CDR3 has 14 amino acids. The CDR3: CASSYLDPLREAFF. For the CDR3, the DNA is TGTGCCAGCAGTTACCTAGACCCACTGCGCGAGGCTTTCTTT.

The CDR3 DNA follows: TGCGCCAGCAGCCCGACAGATTCCAACAATGAGCAGTTCTTC. Translated: CASSPTDSNNEQFF. J is TRBJ2-1 and V is TRBV5-1; weak D call: TRBD1 (5 bases). Trimming removed 4 bases from V and 5 bases from J, with 13 bases in between. Germline CDR1 reads SGHRS; CDR2 reads YFSETQ. The CDR3 length is 14 residues.